A selection of T cell receptor beta chains follows, all from one sample in a study of CD8+ T cells in alopecia areata. The data were produced by immunoSEQ multiplex PCR, yet TCRdb's version contains in-frame clones alone and is incomplete. The sample yields 150,000 to 200,000 clones, 50% to 75% seen once. The input for sequencing was CD4+ T cells sorted from blood, taken between weeks 55 and 70, from a patient treated with tofacitinib. The receptors here all came from a human donor with alopecia areata. Both conserved end residues are part of each CDR3. The D gene is left open where the match is weak. A row's size may be missing; if present it is once, few, many or a size class.

>TRBV29-1|.|TRBJ2-5|.
CSVVEWSETQYF
TGCAGCGTTGTAGAGTGGTCCGAGACCCAGTACTTC
>TRBV4-1|.|TRBJ2-1|.
CASSQADRYNEQFF
TGCGCCAGCAGCCAGGCCGACAGATACAATGAGCAGTTCTTC
>TRBV30|.|TRBJ1-2|.
CAWSVWGHGYTF
TGTGCCTGGAGTGTGTGGGGGCATGGCTACACCTTC
>TRBV6-5|.|TRBJ1-1|.
CASSYSGRGHRAEAFF
TGTGCCAGCAGTTACTCGGGCCGGGGGCACAGGGCTGAAGCTTTCTTT
>TRBV7-9|few|TRBJ2-7|.
CASSSQVTRTYEQYF
TGTGCCAGCAGCTCGCAAGTAACACGGACCTACGAGCAGTACTTC
>TRBV23-1|.|TRBJ2-3|.
CASSQSSGVTDTQYF
TGCGCCAGCAGTCAATCTTCCGGGGTCACAGATACGCAGTATTTT
>TRBV29-1|.|TRBJ2-1|.
CSVSGSHNEQFF
TGCAGCGTCTCCGGGTCCCACAATGAGCAGTTCTTC
>TRBV30|once|TRBJ1-4|.
CAWGGGRGEKLFF
TGTGCCTGGGGAGGGGGGCGCGGAGAAAAACTGTTTTTT
>TRBV29-1|.|TRBJ1-1|.
CSVDSGAEAFF
TGCAGCGTTGATTCTGGGGCTGAAGCTTTCTTT
>TRBV7-2|.|TRBJ2-7|TRBD2
CASSLQTSGAGEQYF
TGTGCCAGCAGCTTGCAGACTAGCGGGGCAGGCGAGCAGTACTTC
>TRBV7-8|.|TRBJ1-1|.
CASSSRWTEAFF
TGTGCCAGCAGCTCACGGTGGACTGAAGCTTTCTTT
>TRBV19|few|TRBJ1-5|.
CASSRDSAVNQPQHF
TGTGCCAGTAGTAGGGACTCGGCGGTGAATCAGCCCCAGCATTTT
>TRBV6-5|.|TRBJ1-2|.
CASHGGQYGYTF
TGTGCCAGCCATGGGGGGCAATATGGCTACACCTTC
>TRBV6-6|.|TRBJ2-7|.
CASSQGPYFYEQYF
TGTGCCAGCAGTCAGGGGCCTTACTTCTACGAGCAGTACTTC
>TRBV10-3|.|TRBJ2-7|.
CAISESREHEQYF
TGTGCCATCAGTGAGAGCAGGGAACACGAGCAGTACTTC
>TRBV19|.|TRBJ2-3|.
CASSPWDGGDTQYF
TGTGCCAGTAGTCCCTGGGACGGTGGAGATACGCAGTATTTT
>TRBV9|once|TRBJ1-1|TRBD1
CASSVEAGGRGTEAFF
TGTGCCAGCAGCGTAGAGGCAGGGGGCCGTGGCACTGAAGCTTTCTTT
>TRBV28|.|TRBJ2-7|.
CASRLTTGNEQYF
TGTGCCAGCAGACTTACGACCGGGAACGAGCAGTACTTC
>TRBV29-1|.|TRBJ2-3|TRBD2
CSGERGSTDTQYF
TGCAGCGGAGAGCGGGGGAGCACAGATACGCAGTATTTT
>TRBV11-1|.|TRBJ2-3|TRBD2
CASSLGAGDRAADTQYF
TGTGCCAGCAGCTTGGGAGCGGGGGACCGTGCGGCAGATACGCAGTATTTT
>TRBV5-1|.|TRBJ1-2|TRBD1
CASGYVPGQAEHDGYTF
TGCGCCAGCGGATACGTCCCGGGACAGGCCGAGCATGATGGCTACACCTTC
>TRBV30|.|TRBJ2-3|.
CAWSVWGHGLFF
TGTGCCTGGAGTGTATGGGGACACGGGCTTTTTTTT
>TRBV6-5|.|TRBJ1-5|.
CASSQQGGNQPQHF
TGTGCCAGCAGTCAACAGGGTGGCAATCAGCCCCAGCATTTT
>TRBV29-1|few|TRBJ1-1|.
CSVARRSEAFF
TGCAGCGTTGCTCGGCGGAGTGAAGCTTTCTTT
>TRBV4-1|.|TRBJ2-7|.
CASSQVDKPAAGEQYF
TGCGCCAGCAGCCAAGTAGACAAGCCTGCTGCGGGCGAGCAGTACTTC
>TRBV29-1|.|TRBJ1-6|.
CSVQTDVYSPLHF
TGCAGCGTCCAGACAGACGTTTACTCACCCCTCCACTTT
>TRBV29-1|few|TRBJ2-3|.
CSVVGGTVDSTDTQYF
TGCAGCGTTGTTGGGGGGACAGTAGATAGCACAGATACGCAGTATTTT
>TRBV19|few|TRBJ2-1|.
CASTRARDSYNEQFF
TGTGCCAGTACTAGGGCCCGGGACTCCTACAATGAGCAGTTCTTC
>TRBV4-2|.|TRBJ2-3|.
CASSPVISDTQYF
TGTGCCAGCAGCCCCGTAATTTCGGATACGCAGTATTTT
>TRBV29-1|few|TRBJ2-1|.
CSVASVSYNEQFF
TGCAGCGTTGCCAGCGTTTCCTACAATGAGCAGTTCTTC
>TRBV29-1|.|TRBJ2-1|TRBD2
CSVGTRLARYNEQFF
TGCAGCGTTGGGACGAGACTAGCTAGGTACAATGAGCAGTTCTTC
>TRBV29-1|.|TRBJ2-7|TRBD2
CSVGLAGNYEQYF
TGCAGCGTTGGACTAGCGGGGAACTACGAGCAGTACTTC
>TRBV5-6|.|TRBJ1-6|.
CASSPGRGRNSPLHF
TGTGCCAGCAGCCCGGGCCGGGGGAGAAATTCACCCCTCCACTTT
>TRBV29-1|.|TRBJ1-1|.
CSVVLRTEAFF
TGCAGCGTTGTTTTGAGGACAGAAGCTTTCTTT
>TRBV7-9|once|TRBJ2-2|.
CAGTGELFF
TGTGCCGGCACCGGGGAGCTGTTTTTT
>TRBV6-1|few|TRBJ2-3|.
CASSEWGRAEDTQYF
TGTGCCAGCAGTGAATGGGGCAGGGCTGAGGACACGCAGTATTTT
>TRBV2|.|TRBJ2-3|.
CASGSNTDTQYF
TGTGCCAGCGGCTCCAACACAGATACGCAGTATTTT
>TRBV4-1|few|TRBJ1-4|TRBD1
CASSQADRVGEKLFF
TGCGCCAGCAGCCAAGCAGACAGGGTGGGAGAAAAACTGTTTTTT
>TRBV19|once|TRBJ2-7|TRBD1
CASSGTENEQYF
TGTGCCAGTAGTGGGACAGAGAACGAGCAGTACTTC
>TRBV30|.|TRBJ2-3|.
CAWSVQGRGTDTQYF
TGTGCCTGGAGTGTACAGGGCAGGGGCACAGATACGCAGTATTTT
>TRBV5-1|few|TRBJ2-5|TRBD1
CASSLEGAETQYF
TGCGCCAGCAGCTTGGAGGGGGCTGAGACCCAGTACTTC
>TRBV6-1|.|TRBJ2-2|TRBD1
CASSDTWTGMTGELFF
TGTGCCAGCAGTGATACCTGGACAGGGATGACCGGGGAGCTGTTTTTT
>TRBV30|.|TRBJ1-3|TRBD1
CAWRPGQASGNTIYF
TGTGCCTGGAGGCCCGGACAGGCCTCTGGAAACACCATATATTTT
>TRBV29-1|few|TRBJ1-4|.
CSVATGEKLFF
TGCAGCGTTGCGACAGGAGAAAAACTGTTTTTT
>TRBV10-3|few|TRBJ1-5|.
CAISGASGQPQHF
TGTGCCATCAGCGGGGCTTCGGGACAGCCCCAGCATTTT